What follows is one TCR beta chain and its context. What it recognizes is unknown. From around 0.5 ug of total RNA, TCR beta-specific cDNA was reverse-transcribed using a constant-region primer. Three nested multiplex PCR rounds of slightly modified ARM-PCR generated TCR beta libraries. Two initial PCR rounds of around 10 cycles each paired TRBV1-TRBV30 forward primers with a C-beta reverse primer. From the multiplex PCR reads, TCRdb called clonotypes with MiXCR, one entry per CDR3 protein. In the table there are 330,000 or so distinct CDR3 sequences, 65% of which are singletons. In addition to blood RNA drawn from unsorted whole blood, germline DNA was extracted. There were only treatment-naive patients, all with chronic HBV infection. The record originates from a study of tumor-infiltrating lymphocytes in primary liver carcinoma. Study-wide background: Samples gave roughly 3.5 to 7.5 million productive TCRbeta reads, similar across tissue types. Study conclusions and caveats: Blood fell significantly below tumors in its top-250-clone fraction (p = 0.039).

The CDR3 loop spans 16 amino acids. Trimming pared 0 bases from V and 3 bases from J, leaving 15 bases between. The germline CDR1 and CDR2 sequences are MGHRA and YSYEKL. The rearrangement uses TRBV4-1 and TRBJ2-7, with unresolved D. The clonotype originates from a man aged 40-55 years with primary liver carcinoma and hepatitis B virus infection. Sequenced sample: peripheral blood. The CDR3 loop reads CASSQDGVKPLYEQYF. CDR3 in DNA: TGCGCCAGCAGCCAAGATGGGGTCAAACCCCTCTACGAGCAGTACTTC.